The 27 T cell receptor beta chains presented below share a single source sample, sequenced in a study of blood T cell repertoires in COVID-19. TCRdb's table, derived via immunoSEQ multiplex PCR, lists solely in-frame clones and lacks some. The table records 350,000 or so clones, roughly 89% of them present only once. The specimen sequenced was peripheral blood. All receptors come from an older woman with COVID-19, enrolled during active disease.

The chain is built from TRBV10-3 and TRBJ1-5; 7 nucleotides line up with TRBD1. Trimming removed 2 bases from V and 4 bases from J; junction bases left unmatched: 2. Germline V gene lookup returns CDR1 ENHRY and CDR2 SYGVKD. The CDR3 contains 14 residues. The CDR3 DNA sequence: TGTGCCATCAGTGAGAGGACAGGAAATCAGCCCCAGCATTTT. As protein: CAISERTGNQPQHF.

The rearrangement uses TRBV18 and TRBJ2-5; 8 nucleotides align to TRBD1. The CDR3 totals 15 residues. V was pared by 6 bases and J by 5 bases, with 11 bases of the junction left unmatched. Germline V gives CDR1 KGHSH, CDR2 LQKENI. CDR3 residues: CASSPGQGPTETQYF. The CDR3 nucleotides read TGTGCCAGCTCTCCTGGACAGGGCCCGACCGAGACCCAGTACTTC. Looking up the rest from reference TRBV18 and TRBJ2-5 gives the full variable domain: NAGVMQNPRHLVRRRGQEARLRCSPMKGHSHVYWYRQLPEEGLKFMVYLQKENIIDESGMPKERFSAEFPKEGPSILRIQQVVRGDSAAYFCASSPGQGPTETQYFGPGTRLLVL.

J is TRBJ2-1 and V is TRBV5-1; 8 bases map to TRBD1. Germline loops: CDR1 SGHRS, CDR2 YFSETQ. This CDR3 has 13 amino acids. V lost 2 bases, J lost 8 bases, and 3 bases stayed unmatched. The CDR3 is CASSLGTGYEQFF. CDR3 coding DNA: TGCGCCAGCAGCTTAGGGACAGGTTATGAGCAGTTCTTC.

The rearrangement links TRBV28 to TRBJ1-5; no clear D. The germline V gene encodes CDR1 MDHEN and CDR2 SYDVKM. V was shortened by 2 bases and J by 8 bases, with 7 bases between the two germline ends. The CDR3 spans 12 residues. This CDR3 is CASSLIHEPQHF. The CDR3 nucleotides read TGTGCCAGCAGTTTAATCCATGAGCCCCAGCATTTT.

This chain joins TRBV4-1 and TRBJ1-2; 7 bases line up with TRBD1. J was trimmed by 3 bases and V by 4 bases; bases with no gene match: 8. Germline-derived CDR1 and CDR2 are MGHRA and YSYEKL. This CDR3 is built from 15 residues. CDR3: CASSPSGGSDYGYTF. The DNA of the CDR3 is TGCGCCAGCAGCCCGTCAGGGGGTTCTGACTATGGCTACACCTTC.

V and J are TRBV24-1 and TRBJ2-5; possible D gene TRBD1, 5 bases. Germline V gene sequence: CDR1 KGHDR, CDR2 SFDVKD. V was trimmed by 3 bases and J by 1 base, leaving 11 bases between them. This CDR3 is built from 15 residues. CDR3 protein: CATSDHEQVQETQYF. The CDR3, as DNA: TGTGCCACCAGTGATCACGAACAGGTCCAAGAGACCCAGTACTTC.

The chain carries TRBV6-5 and TRBJ2-5, with TRBD2 identical over 8 bases. This CDR3 has 14 residues. Per germline, CDR1 MNHEY and CDR2 SVGAGI. Germline trimming cut 0 bases from V and 4 bases from J; bases unmatched to any gene: 1. Here the CDR3 DNA reads TGTGCCAGCAGTTACTCGCGGGGGGTAGAGACCCAGTACTTC. Its protein product is CASSYSRGVETQYF.

The genes are TRBV10-1 and TRBJ2-2, with D possibly TRBD1 on 6 matching bases. Trimming removed 3 bases at V and 7 bases at J, with 9 bases between. Germline V CDR1 and CDR2: WNHNN, SYGVQD (reference sequence). This CDR3 is 13 amino acids long. The CDR3 region has the DNA TGCGCCAGCAGTGATCAGGGGAGCGGGGAGCTGTTTTTT. This codes for CASSDQGSGELFF.

This sequence joins TRBV6-1 and TRBJ1-5; the match to TRBD1 covers 7 bases. The junction had 6 bases not matched to a gene; V was cut back by 3 bases and J by 4 bases. There are 15 residues in the CDR3. Germline CDR1 MNHNS, CDR2 SASEGT. CDR3 in DNA: TGTGCCAGCAGTGACCGTCGACAGGGTAATCAGCCCCAGCATTTT. Translation gives CASSDRRQGNQPQHF.

The chain employs TRBV10-3 and TRBJ2-1, with 10 bases fitting TRBD2. The V gene end was trimmed by 10 bases and the J gene end by 8 bases; junction bases not matched to a gene: 8. The CDR3 loop spans 13 amino acids. Germline CDR1 reads ENHRY; CDR2 reads SYGVKD. CDR3 nucleotides: TGTGCCAGCACTACTAGCGGGGTGGATGAGCAGTTCTTC. Amino acid sequence: CASTTSGVDEQFF.

The chain recombines TRBV11-2 with TRBJ2-7; D is possibly TRBD1 (6 bases). The CDR3 consists of 16 residues. Germline lookup yields CDR1 SGHAT and CDR2 FQNNGV. Between the trimmed V and J ends, which lost 6 bases and 3 bases, there was a span of 21 bases. The CDR3: CASSPTRGLTFYEQYF. The CDR3 nucleotides read TGTGCCAGCAGTCCCACCAGGGGTCTAACTTTCTACGAGCAGTACTTC. Drawing the rest from reference TRBV11-2 and TRBJ2-7, the complete variable domain is EAGVAQSPRYKIIEKRQSVAFWCNPISGHATLYWYQQILGQGPKLLIQFQNNGVVDDSQLPKDRFSAERLKGVDSTLKIQPAKLEDSAVYLCASSPTRGLTFYEQYFGPGTRLTVT.

The chain has TRBV9 and TRBJ1-2; D gene uncertain. The V gene's germline CDR1 is SGDLS and CDR2 YYNGEE. The CDR3 totals 14 residues. The germline V and J ends were trimmed by 4 bases and 0 bases, with 10 bases remaining between them. CDR3 sequence: CASSPVVANYGYTF. The CDR3 region has the DNA TGTGCCAGCAGCCCGGTAGTTGCTAACTATGGCTACACCTTC.

The J gene is TRBJ1-4, the V gene TRBV7-2; possibly TRBD1 for D (6 bases). This CDR3 spans 17 amino acids. Germline assignment: CDR1 SGHTA and CDR2 FQGNSA. V lost 0 bases and J 5 bases, leaving 16 bases between the germline ends. The CDR3 region has the DNA TGTGCCAGCAGCTTAGCCGCGAATGGGGGCCAAAATGAAAAACTGTTTTTT. Translation gives CASSLAANGGQNEKLFF.

The chain employs TRBV19 and TRBJ1-5, with TRBD1 matching 7 bases. This CDR3 region has 15 residues. V dropped 5 bases and J dropped 6; count of bases not matched to a gene: 10. CDR1 is LNHDA and CDR2 is SQIVND in the germline V gene (reference sequence). CDR3 residues: CASSALYRGPQPQHF. DNA for the CDR3: TGTGCCAGTAGTGCGCTATACAGGGGACCTCAGCCCCAGCATTTT.

Points on this clone: Other DNA sequences from this sample encode an identical CDR3 as well. The chain links TRBV19 to TRBJ1-1, with D unclear. CDR1 and CDR2 (germline): LNHDA, SQIVND (reference sequence). The length of the CDR3 is 12 residues. V was pared by 5 bases and J by 1 base, with 5 bases between. CDR3 sequence (DNA): TGTGCCAGTAGTCGGGGGAACACTGAAGCTTTCTTT. This translates into CASSRGNTEAFF. Supplemented by reference TRBV19 and TRBJ1-1, the full variable domain reads DGGITQSPKYLFRKEGQNVTLSCEQNLNHDAMYWYRQDPGQGLRLIYYSQIVNDFQKGDIAEGYSVSREKKESFPLTVTSAQKNPTAFYLCASSRGNTEAFFGQGTRLTVV.

This chain uses TRBV28 with TRBJ1-1; D gene ambiguous. This CDR3 has 11 residues. Germline V CDR1 and CDR2: MDHEN, SYDVKM. V was cut by 10 bases and J by 10 bases, with 16 bases left in between. In DNA, the CDR3 is TGTGCCACCGGTGCCTCCCGGGGAGCTTTCTTT. Its translation: CATGASRGAFF.

The sample holds one count of this clone. This chain uses TRBV2 with TRBJ1-2; TRBD1 matches 7 bases. Trimming at V came to 4 bases and at J to 8 bases, leaving 13 bases not matched to a gene. Germline V gives CDR1 SNHLY, CDR2 FYNNEI. The CDR3 has 15 residues. The DNA for the CDR3 is TGTGCCAGCAGTGTCGGCTTTAGGGGGCTGGGGGGCTACACCTTC. Amino acids: CASSVGFRGLGGYTF.

CDR3 sequence (DNA): TGTGCCAGCAGTTCCCTCACAGATACGCAGTATTTT. The encoded protein is CASSSLTDTQYF. The chain joins TRBV28 to TRBJ2-3; no definite D call. The CDR3 extends over 12 amino acids. Trimming removed 4 bases from V and 2 bases from J, with 4 bases in between. The germline CDR1 and CDR2 sequences are MDHEN and SYDVKM.

The chain combines TRBV4-1 with TRBJ1-4; D is undetermined. CDR3 length: 16 amino acids. The V end was cut by 3 bases, the J end by 0 bases, with 11 bases between. The germline CDR1 and CDR2 sequences are MGHRA and YSYEKL. CDR3 in amino acids: CASSHSGKATNEKLFF. The DNA of the CDR3 is TGCGCCAGCAGCCATTCAGGCAAGGCAACTAATGAAAAACTGTTTTTT.

The rearrangement joins TRBV4-1 to TRBJ1-6; unclear D gene. This CDR3 has 13 residues. Germline CDR1 and CDR2: MGHRA and YSYEKL. Trimming stripped 0 bases from V and 10 bases from J, with 7 bases between. The DNA of the CDR3 is TGCGCCAGCAGCCAAGAAAGAGTCTCACCCCTCCACTTT. This gives the protein CASSQERVSPLHF.

The chain carries TRBV6-6 and TRBJ2-2; 8 bases fit TRBD1. Germline values: CDR1 MNHNY, CDR2 SVGAGI (reference sequence). V shed 10 bases and J 3 bases; nucleotides not matched to a gene: 7. This CDR3 is built from 14 residues. This CDR3 reads CATAGQGHTGELFF. The DNA for the CDR3 is TGTGCCACCGCCGGACAGGGACACACCGGGGAGCTGTTTTTT.

The V and J genes are TRBV7-6 and TRBJ2-1, with 11 bases lining up with TRBD2. This CDR3 has 19 residues. In germline, CDR1 is SGHVS, CDR2 FNYEAQ. V was clipped by 4 bases and J by 0 bases; unmatched bases: 11. This CDR3 reads CASSYPASGGPSSYNEQFF. DNA of the CDR3: TGTGCCAGCAGCTACCCGGCTAGCGGGGGGCCCAGCTCCTACAATGAGCAGTTCTTC.

This CDR3 is CASSLAGGYNQPQHF. The CDR3 DNA reads as TGTGCCAGCAGCTTAGCGGGGGGGTACAATCAGCCCCAGCATTTT. The genes are TRBV7-8 and TRBJ1-5, with TRBD1 as a possible D gene (5 bases). Germline-derived CDR1 and CDR2 are SGHVS and FQNEAQ. CDR3 length: 15 amino acids. The ends were cut back, 0 bases at V and 3 bases at J, with 9 bases in the middle.

The rearrangement uses TRBV5-1 and TRBJ1-2; TRBD1 aligns across 11 bases. The trim removed 4 bases at V and 7 bases at J, leaving 6 bases unmatched. The CDR3 runs 14 residues. The V gene's germline CDR1 is SGHRS and CDR2 YFSETQ. In DNA, the CDR3 is TGCGCCAGCAGCCGAGGACAGGGGGCAATTGGCTACACCTTC. The encoded protein is CASSRGQGAIGYTF. The whole variable domain, filled in from reference TRBV5-1 and TRBJ1-2, reads KAGVTQTPRYLIKTRGQQVTLSCSPISGHRSVSWYQQTPGQGLQFLFEYFSETQRNKGNFPGRFSGRQFSNSRSEMNVSTLELGDSALYLCASSRGQGAIGYTFGSGTRLTVV.

The chain links TRBV11-2 to TRBJ1-1, with D perhaps TRBD1 (6 bases). The germline gives CDR1 SGHAT, CDR2 FQNNGV. The CDR3 runs to 14 residues. Deletions cut 8 bases from V and 5 bases from J, with 18 bases between. The CDR3 coding sequence is TGTGCCAGCGGGGGCAATCCCTGGGGGACTGAAGCTTTCTTT. Its protein product is CASGGNPWGTEAFF.

This clone came up once. The gene calls are TRBV19 and TRBJ1-5; 8 nucleotides agree with TRBD1. V dropped 8 bases and J dropped 2; count of bases not matched to a gene: 5. From germline, CDR1 is LNHDA and CDR2 SQIVND (reference sequence). CDR3 length equals 14 residues. The DNA for the CDR3 is TGTGCCAGTCAGGACAGGGTGGGCAATCAGCCCCAGCATTTT. It is translated as CASQDRVGNQPQHF.

The rearrangement uses TRBV12-3 or TRBV12-4 and TRBJ1-4; D may be TRBD1 (5 bases). V was pared by 8 bases and J by 6 bases, with 13 bases between. CDR3 length: 13 amino acids. In DNA form, the CDR3 reads TGTGCCAGCGGGCAGGGACTGTATGAAAAACTGTTTTTT. Its protein product is CASGQGLYEKLFF.